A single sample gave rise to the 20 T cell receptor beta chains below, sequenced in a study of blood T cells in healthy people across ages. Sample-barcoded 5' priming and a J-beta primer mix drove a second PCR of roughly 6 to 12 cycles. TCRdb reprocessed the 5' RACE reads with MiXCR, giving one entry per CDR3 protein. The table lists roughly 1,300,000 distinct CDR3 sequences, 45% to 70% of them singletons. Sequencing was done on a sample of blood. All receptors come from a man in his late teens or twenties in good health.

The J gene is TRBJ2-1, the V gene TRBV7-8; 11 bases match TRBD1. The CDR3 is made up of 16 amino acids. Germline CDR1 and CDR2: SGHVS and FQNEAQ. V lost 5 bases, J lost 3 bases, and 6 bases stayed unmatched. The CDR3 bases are TGTGCCAGCAGCACTCGGACAGGGGGCGTCTACAATGAGCAGTTCTTC. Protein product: CASSTRTGGVYNEQFF. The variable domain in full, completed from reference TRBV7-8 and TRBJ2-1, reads GAGVSQSPRYKVAKRGQDVALRCDPISGHVSLFWYQQALGQGPEFLTYFQNEAQLDKSGLPSDRFFAERPEGSVSTLKIQRTQQEDSAVYLCASSTRTGGVYNEQFFGPGTRLTVL.

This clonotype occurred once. CDR3 region: CASSYSFRQIYEQYF. The DNA for the CDR3 is TGTGCCAGCAGTTACTCGTTTAGGCAAATCTACGAGCAGTACTTC. The rearrangement joins TRBV6-2 or TRBV6-3 to TRBJ2-4; D remains ambiguous. TRBJ2-7 matches the DNA end more closely, so the J call is doubtful. CDR3 length: 15 residues. CDR1 and CDR2 (germline): MNHEY, SVGEGT.

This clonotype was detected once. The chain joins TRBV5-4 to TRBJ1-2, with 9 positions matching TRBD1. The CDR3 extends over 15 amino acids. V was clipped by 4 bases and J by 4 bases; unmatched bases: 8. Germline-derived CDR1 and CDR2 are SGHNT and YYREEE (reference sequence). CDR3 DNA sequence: TGTGCCAGCAGCCGGACAGGGGATGGGATCTATGGCTACACCTTC. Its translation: CASSRTGDGIYGYTF.

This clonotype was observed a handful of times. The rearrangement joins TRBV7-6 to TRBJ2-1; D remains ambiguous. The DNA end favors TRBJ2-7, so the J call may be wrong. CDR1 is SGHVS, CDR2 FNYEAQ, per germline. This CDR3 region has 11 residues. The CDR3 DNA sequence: TGTGCCAGCAGCTTTAAGGACGGGCAGTACTTC. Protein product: CASSFKDGQYF.

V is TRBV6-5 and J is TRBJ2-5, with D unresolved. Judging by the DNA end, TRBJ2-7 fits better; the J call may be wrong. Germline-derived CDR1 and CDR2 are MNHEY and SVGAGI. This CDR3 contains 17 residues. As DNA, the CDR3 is TGTGCCAGCAGTTACCGGCCGACGCCCATACCGCACCACGAGCAGTACTTC. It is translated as CASSYRPTPIPHHEQYF.

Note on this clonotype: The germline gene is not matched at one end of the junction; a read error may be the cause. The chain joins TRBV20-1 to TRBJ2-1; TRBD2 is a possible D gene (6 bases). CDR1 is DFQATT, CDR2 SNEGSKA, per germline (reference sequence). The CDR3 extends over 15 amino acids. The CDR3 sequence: CSAGGGWGFHNEQFF. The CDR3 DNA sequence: TGCAGTGCTGGGGGAGGATGGGGTTTCCACAATGAGCAGTTCTTT.

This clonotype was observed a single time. CDR3 nucleotide sequence: TGTGCCAGCAGCGACCCAAATGGAGATACGCAGTATTTT. Its protein product is CASSDPNGDTQYF. The rearrangement uses TRBV28 and TRBJ2-3; no reliable D call. Trimming stripped 6 bases from V and 5 bases from J, with 12 bases between. CDR1 is MDHEN, CDR2 SYDVKM, per germline. This CDR3 spans 13 amino acids.

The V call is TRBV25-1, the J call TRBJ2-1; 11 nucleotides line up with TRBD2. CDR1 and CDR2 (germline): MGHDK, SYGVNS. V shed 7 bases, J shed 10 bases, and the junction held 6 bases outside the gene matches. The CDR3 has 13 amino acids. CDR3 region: CASKGLAELEQFF. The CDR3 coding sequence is TGTGCCAGCAAGGGACTAGCGGAACTAGAGCAGTTCTTC.

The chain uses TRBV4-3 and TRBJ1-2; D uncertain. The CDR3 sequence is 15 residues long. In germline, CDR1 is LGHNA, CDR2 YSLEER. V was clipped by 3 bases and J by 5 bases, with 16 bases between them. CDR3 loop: CASSHVDGEPYGYTF. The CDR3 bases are TGCGCCAGCAGCCATGTCGACGGAGAACCGTATGGCTACACCTTC.

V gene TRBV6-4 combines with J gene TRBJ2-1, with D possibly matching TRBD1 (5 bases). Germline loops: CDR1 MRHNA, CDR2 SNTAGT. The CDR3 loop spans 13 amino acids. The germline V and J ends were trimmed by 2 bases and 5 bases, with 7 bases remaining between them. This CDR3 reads CASSDGAHNEQFF. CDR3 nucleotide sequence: TGTGCCAGCAGTGACGGGGCCCACAATGAGCAGTTCTTC.

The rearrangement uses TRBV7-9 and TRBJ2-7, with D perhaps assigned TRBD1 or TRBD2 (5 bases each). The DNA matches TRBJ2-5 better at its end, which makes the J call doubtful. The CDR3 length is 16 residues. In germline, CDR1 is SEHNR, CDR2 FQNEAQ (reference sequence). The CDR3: CASSSLGTSERETQYF. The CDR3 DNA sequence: TGTGCCAGCAGCTCGCTCGGGACCTCCGAACGGGAGACCCAGTACTTC.

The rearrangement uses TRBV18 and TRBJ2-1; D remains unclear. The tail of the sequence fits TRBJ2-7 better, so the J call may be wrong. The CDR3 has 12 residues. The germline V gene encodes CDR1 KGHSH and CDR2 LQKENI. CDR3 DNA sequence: TGTGCCAGCTCACCACCCGAGTCCGAGCAGTACTTC. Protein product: CASSPPESEQYF.

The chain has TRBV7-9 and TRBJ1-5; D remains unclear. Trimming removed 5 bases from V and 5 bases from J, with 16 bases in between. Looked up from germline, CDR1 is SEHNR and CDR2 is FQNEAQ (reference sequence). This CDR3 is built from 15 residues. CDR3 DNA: TGTGCCAGCAGCCTCGGAGAGGGATGGCATCAGCCCCAGCATTTT. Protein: CASSLGEGWHQPQHF. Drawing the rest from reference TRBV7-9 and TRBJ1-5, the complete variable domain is DTGVSQNPRHKITKRGQNVTFRCDPISEHNRLYWYRQTLGQGPEFLTYFQNEAQLEKSRLLSDRFSAERPKGSFSTLEIQRTEQGDSAMYLCASSLGEGWHQPQHFGDGTRLSIL.

DNA for the CDR3: TGTGCCAGCAGTCTGGGCTCAACTCGTGAGACCCAGTACTTC. It codes for CASSLGSTRETQYF. The rearrangement uses TRBV12-3 or TRBV12-4 and TRBJ2-5; unclear D gene. Trimming pared 5 bases from V and 5 bases from J, leaving 15 bases between. The CDR3 length is 14 residues.

The CDR3 DNA follows: TGCGCCAGCAGCCACGACAGGGTAGGGGTCAAAAACATTCAGTACTTC. Translating it yields CASSHDRVGVKNIQYF. The chain recombines TRBV4-1 with TRBJ2-5; 7 bases are shared with TRBD1. The closer fit of TRBJ2-4 to the DNA end suggests the J call may be wrong. The germline CDR1 and CDR2 sequences are MGHRA and YSYEKL. The CDR3 spans 16 residues.

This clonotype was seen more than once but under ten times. The CDR3 is CSARDPRANSYEQYF. As DNA, the CDR3 is TGCAGTGCTAGAGATCCCAGGGCTAACTCCTACGAGCAGTACTTC. V is TRBV20-1 and J is TRBJ2-7; tentatively, D is TRBD1 (5 bases). Germline CDR1 DFQATT, CDR2 SNEGSKA (reference sequence). The V gene lost 0 bases and the J gene lost 0 bases, with 12 bases spanning the gap. The CDR3 has 15 residues.

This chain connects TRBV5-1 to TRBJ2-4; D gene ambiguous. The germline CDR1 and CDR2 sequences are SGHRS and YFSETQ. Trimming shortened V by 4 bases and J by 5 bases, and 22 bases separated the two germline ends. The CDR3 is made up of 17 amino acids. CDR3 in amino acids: CASSPNRANAEQNIQYF. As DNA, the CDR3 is TGCGCCAGCAGCCCAAACCGGGCTAATGCAGAGCAAAACATTCAGTACTTC.

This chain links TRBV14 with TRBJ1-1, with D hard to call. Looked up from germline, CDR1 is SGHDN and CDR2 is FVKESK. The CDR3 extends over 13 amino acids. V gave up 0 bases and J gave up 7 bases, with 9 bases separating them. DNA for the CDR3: TGTGCCAGCAGCCAAGAGGAGCACCTTGAAGCTTTCTTT. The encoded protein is CASSQEEHLEAFF.

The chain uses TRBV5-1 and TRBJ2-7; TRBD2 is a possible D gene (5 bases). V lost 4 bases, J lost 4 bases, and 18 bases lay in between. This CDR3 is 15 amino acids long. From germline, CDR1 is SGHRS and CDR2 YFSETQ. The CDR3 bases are TGCGCCAGCAGCCCCGTACGAGGTAGAGGGTACGAGCAGTACTTC. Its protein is CASSPVRGRGYEQYF.

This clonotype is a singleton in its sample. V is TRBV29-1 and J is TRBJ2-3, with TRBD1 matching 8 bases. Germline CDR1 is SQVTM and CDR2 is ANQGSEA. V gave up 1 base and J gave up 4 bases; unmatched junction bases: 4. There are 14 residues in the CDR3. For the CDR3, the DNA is TGCAGCGTTGAAGGGACAGGGAGGCCAGATACGCAGTATTTT. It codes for CSVEGTGRPDTQYF.